Listed below are T cell receptor beta chains from one sample, sequenced in a study of blood T cells in healthy people across ages. Each CDR3 protein is one row after TCRdb ran MiXCR on the 5' RACE reads. The repertoire holds about 1.4 million distinct CDR3 sequences, with around 59% as singletons. The sample taken for sequencing was blood. The receptors here all came from a man younger than 35 in good health. Both conserved end residues are part of each CDR3. D genes are given only for firm matches. For some rows the clone size is stated as once, few or many, or as a class when expanded; others skip it.

>TRBV7-2|-|-|TRBJ1-5
TGTGCCAGCAGCTTAGCAGGGGTGGGGGCGCGGAATCAGCCCCAGCATTTT
CASSLAGVGARNQPQHF
>TRBV25-1|few|-|TRBJ2-7
TGTGCCAGCAGTGTAGACAGCACCTACGAGCAGTACTTC
CASSVDSTYEQYF
>TRBV10-2|-|-|TRBJ1-6
TGCGCCAGCAGGCCCTGGGGGAGGGAACCGGCTAATTCACCCCTCCACTTT
CASRPWGREPANSPLHF
>TRBV5-1|-|-|TRBJ2-7
TGCGCCAGCAGCCAGACAGGATACAATGAGCAGTACTTC
CASSQTGYNEQYF
>TRBV10-3|-|TRBD1|TRBJ1-1
TGTGCCATCAGTGAGCCGACAGGGAAAGCTTTCTTT
CAISEPTGKAFF
>TRBV4-1|once|-|TRBJ1-2
TGCGCCAGCAGCCAAGTTCAGGGCGGTGGCTACACCTTC
CASSQVQGGGYTF
>TRBV29-1|few|-|TRBJ1-2
TGCAGCTCCTGGGACGCAGAGGGCTATGGCTACACCTTC
CSSWDAEGYGYTF
>TRBV4-2|-|TRBD2|TRBJ2-7
TGTGCCAGCAGCCAAGAACCTAGCGGAAACGAGCAGTACTTC
CASSQEPSGNEQYF
>TRBV27|few|-|TRBJ2-7
TGTGCCAGCAGAACAGGCTATAGCGAGCAGTACTTC
CASRTGYSEQYF
>TRBV29-1|few|-|TRBJ2-7
TGCAGCGTTGAAGCGAAGCCCTACGAGCAGTACTTC
CSVEAKPYEQYF
>TRBV21-1|-|-|TRBJ1-5
TGTGCCAGCAGCAAAGTGGAGACAGACAATCAGCCCCAGCATTTT
CASSKVETDNQPQHF
>TRBV14|few|TRBD1|TRBJ1-2
TGTGCCAGCAGCCAAGTGGAACAGGGGTATGGCTACACCTTC
CASSQVEQGYGYTF
>TRBV2|-|-|TRBJ2-7
TGTGCAGGCATCAGGGACACCCGCGAGCAGTACTTC
CAGIRDTREQYF
>TRBV4-3|few|-|TRBJ2-1
TGCGCCAGCAGCTTAGACAGCCGCCTCGTAGATGAGCAGTTCTTC
CASSLDSRLVDEQFF
>TRBV4-1|-|-|TRBJ2-7
TGCGCCAGCAGCAACAGGGCGATCTCCTACGAGCAGTACTTC
CASSNRAISYEQYF
>TRBV5-5|-|-|TRBJ1-5
TGTGCCAGCAGCCCGTATGACCGGACCTATTGGCTCCAGCATTTT
CASSPYDRTYWLQHF
>TRBV24-1|-|-|TRBJ2-3
TGTGCCACCAGTGATGACGAAGGGGGGCAGGCAGATACGCAGTATTTT
CATSDDEGGQADTQYF
>TRBV6-6|once|TRBD1|TRBJ2-7
TGTGCCAGCAGCCCCCCCTCCGGCAGGGGGTCCTACGAGCAGTACTTC
CASSPPSGRGSYEQYF
>TRBV28|-|-|TRBJ2-7
TGTGCCAGCGCCCCCACCCCTAGGCGGTACGAGCAGTACTTC
CASAPTPRRYEQYF
>TRBV29-1|once|TRBD1|TRBJ1-1
TGCAGCGTACCCGGACAGGGGGCGCGGTGGGCTTTCTTT
CSVPGQGARWAFF
>TRBV7-2|-|TRBD2|TRBJ2-1
TGTGCCAGCAGCTTAGCCCCCGGACTAGTATCGTACAATGAGCAGTTCTTC
CASSLAPGLVSYNEQFF
>TRBV12-3/TRBV12-4|-|-|TRBJ2-5
TGTGCCAGCAGTTCCGACCTGCGCGAGACCCAGTACTTC
CASSSDLRETQYF
>TRBV29-1|few|TRBD1|TRBJ2-5
TGCAGCATGGACAGGGTTTTTGAGACCCAGTACTTC
CSMDRVFETQYF
>TRBV6-2/TRBV6-3|-|-|TRBJ2-7
TGTGCCAGCAGTTACAGGTTCGAGCAGTACTTC
CASSYRFEQYF
>TRBV29-1|few|TRBD1|TRBJ2-1
TGCAGCGTTGGGGACAGGGACTACAATGAGCAGTTCTTC
CSVGDRDYNEQFF
>TRBV25-1|-|-|TRBJ2-3
TGTGCCAGCTCGGGCCCAGGGCCGGGGGATACGCAGTATTTT
CASSGPGPGDTQYF
>TRBV7-2|few|TRBD2|TRBJ2-1
TGTGCCAGTTTTGTTATGGCAGCGGGGGGCAATGAGCAGTTCTTC
CASFVMAAGGNEQFF
>TRBV4-1|once|TRBD1|TRBJ2-5
TGCGCCAGTAGCCCGTACAGGGGGCAGGAGACCCTGTACTTC
CASSPYRGQETLYF
>TRBV4-1|-|TRBD2|TRBJ2-5
TGCGCCAGCAGCCACGTTAGCGGGAGTTATGAGCAGTACTTC
CASSHVSGSYEQYF
>TRBV4-1|few|-|TRBJ2-7
TGCGCCAGCACCCCGGGCCCCAGCTACGAGCAGTACTTC
CASTPGPSYEQYF
>TRBV9|-|-|TRBJ2-7
TGTGCCAGCAGCATCCGGGACACCCCCTACGAGCAGTACTTC
CASSIRDTPYEQYF
>TRBV3-1|-|TRBD1|TRBJ2-5
TGTGCCAGCAGCCGAAGGGGACAGGGGGTCGAGACCCAGTACTTC
CASSRRGQGVETQYF
>TRBV3-1|-|-|TRBJ2-2
TGTGCCAGCAGCCCCCGGAGGGGGCCTGGGGAGCTGTTTTTT
CASSPRRGPGELFF
>TRBV29-1|many|-|TRBJ2-1
TGCAGCGTTGGTGGTGGGTCCTACAATGAGCAGTTCTTC
CSVGGGSYNEQFF
>TRBV20-1|-|-|TRBJ1-2
TGCAGTGGGCAGTCTAACTATGGCTACACCTTC
CSGQSNYGYTF
>TRBV29-1|-|TRBD1|TRBJ2-3
TGCAGCGTTGTGAGGGGACAGCAGTACACAGATACGCAGTATTTT
CSVVRGQQYTDTQYF
>TRBV27|few|-|TRBJ2-1
TGTGCCAGCAGTTTAAAATCCCACCACCACAATGAGCAGTTCTTC
CASSLKSHHHNEQFF
>TRBV5-1|-|TRBD2|TRBJ2-3
TGCGCCAGCAGCTTGGCCTCTCCTCTAGCGGCTAGCACAGATACGCAGTATTTT
CASSLASPLAASTDTQYF
>TRBV20-1|once|-|TRBJ2-2
TGCAGTGCTAGAGATCCCTTTCGTAGGAACACCGGGGAGCTGTTTTTT
CSARDPFRRNTGELFF
>TRBV7-9|-|-|TRBJ2-7
TGTGCCAGCAGCTTATTGGAGCGCTCCTACGAGCAGTACTTC
CASSLLERSYEQYF
>TRBV5-1|few|-|TRBJ2-1
TGCGCCAGCAGCTTGGAGGGGGATCCAACGATCAATGAGCAGTTCTTC
CASSLEGDPTINEQFF
>TRBV9|-|-|TRBJ2-5
TGTGCCAGCAGCGAATCAGGGAATTCCCAAGAGACCCAGTACTTC
CASSESGNSQETQYF
>TRBV9|-|-|TRBJ2-1
TGTGCCAGCAGCGGCTATAGCGTCTATGAGCAGTTCTTC
CASSGYSVYEQFF
>TRBV20-1|few|-|TRBJ2-7
TGCAGTGCTAGGTCGGGACAACTCTACGAGCAGTACTTC
CSARSGQLYEQYF
>TRBV20-1|-|-|TRBJ1-1
TGCAGTGCTAGATGGGGGAGGTCGGACACTGAAGCTTTCTTT
CSARWGRSDTEAFF
>TRBV11-2|-|TRBD1|TRBJ2-6
TGTGCCAGCAGACCAGTAGGGACCGACAGGGGGAGGCTCTCTGGGGCCAACGTCCTGACTTTC
CASRPVGTDRGRLSGANVLTF
>TRBV20-1|-|-|TRBJ2-5
TGCAGTGCCCTCAGACAGGCTGGGGGGGAGACCCAGTACTTC
CSALRQAGGETQYF
>TRBV28|-|-|TRBJ1-2
TGTGCCAGCAACCCGGCACTCAACTATGGCTACACCTTC
CASNPALNYGYTF
>TRBV4-1|-|TRBD1|TRBJ1-1
TGCGCCAGCAGCCCTCGACAGGGGGCGAGGGACACTGAAGCTTTCTTT
CASSPRQGARDTEAFF
>TRBV7-9|-|TRBD1|TRBJ2-7
TGTGCCAGCAGCTTAGTAGCAGGGGGATTCCACGAGCAGTACTTC
CASSLVAGGFHEQYF
>TRBV6-5|-|-|TRBJ2-5
TGTGCCAGCAACGATGGGCTGGGAGCACAAGAGACCCAGTACTTC
CASNDGLGAQETQYF
>TRBV2|-|TRBD2|TRBJ2-3
TGTGCCAGCTCTATAACGGGGGGGAACACAGATACGCAGTATTTT
CASSITGGNTDTQYF
>TRBV9|few|-|TRBJ2-5
TGTGCCAGCAGCGTAGGTACTAACGAACTACGAGAGACCCAGTACTTC
CASSVGTNELRETQYF
>TRBV20-1|-|-|TRBJ1-3
TGCAGTGCTAGTCAGGCGGCTGCCCACTCTGGAAACACCATATATTTT
CSASQAAAHSGNTIYF
>TRBV2|few|-|TRBJ2-3
TGTGCCAGCAGTGTGGATACGCAGTATTTT
CASSVDTQYF
>TRBV15|once|-|TRBJ2-1
TGTGCCACCAGCAGAGGGGGGGGCGTCCACAATGAGCAGTTCTTC
CATSRGGGVHNEQFF
>TRBV29-1|few|TRBD2|TRBJ2-1
TGCAGCGTTTTGACTAGCGGGGGGGGAAATGAGCAGTTCTTC
CSVLTSGGGNEQFF
>TRBV10-3|-|TRBD1|TRBJ1-1
TGTGCCATCAGTGAGGGACAGGGAGGGACTGAAGCTTTCTTT
CAISEGQGGTEAFF